Detailed here is one TCR beta chain. This record belongs to a study of control samples from healthy donors and cancer patients. The data were produced by immunoSEQ multiplex PCR, yet TCRdb's version contains in-frame clones alone and is incomplete. This sample yields about 130,000 clones, of which 85% to 95% are seen a single time; about 0.6% belongs to the top ten. From germline, CDR1 is SGHRS and CDR2 YFSETQ. This CDR3 contains 16 residues. V lost 4 bases, J lost 4 bases, and 11 bases stayed unmatched. The sample taken for sequencing was PBMCs. This chain links TRBV5-1 with TRBJ2-3; 8 positions match TRBD1. This sequence was found in a man aged 80 or over with head and neck cancer. CDR3 DNA sequence: TGCGCCAGCAGCCAACCCGGGACAGGTCTACCAGATACGCAGTATTTT. Translation: CASSQPGTGLPDTQYF. Looking up the rest from reference TRBV5-1 and TRBJ2-3 gives the full variable domain: KAGVTQTPRYLIKTRGQQVTLSCSPISGHRSVSWYQQTPGQGLQFLFEYFSETQRNKGNFPGRFSGRQFSNSRSEMNVSTLELGDSALYLCASSQPGTGLPDTQYFGPGTRLTVL.